The 18 T cell receptor beta chains reported below all come from one sample, sequenced in a study of response to subunit inactivated influenza vaccine. TCRdb recomputed calls from the RT-PCR reads with MiXCR, one row per CDR3 protein. Counted here are about 240,000 distinct CDR3 sequences, 12% occurring once; the ten biggest clones make up approximately 7.8%. The sequencing used non-naive T cells sorted from PBMCs, collected 14 days before vaccination. These receptors originate from a man aged 45-65 years who received an inactivated influenza vaccine.

The V call is TRBV11-1, the J call TRBJ2-3; TRBD1 aligns across 7 bases. J was trimmed by 2 bases and V by 2 bases; bases with no gene match: 13. The germline V gene has CDR1 SGHAT and CDR2 FQDESV (reference sequence). The CDR3 is 18 amino acids. CDR3 sequence (DNA): TGTGCCAGCAGCTTACGAGTAGGGCAACAGGGGACCACAGATACGCAGTATTTT. Translated, it gives CASSLRVGQQGTTDTQYF.

This clonotype has a handful of counts. J is TRBJ2-3 and V is TRBV2; no clear D gene. Trimming took off 7 bases at V and 2 bases at J, with 16 bases between the two ends. The CDR3 extends over 15 amino acids. CDR1 is SNHLY, CDR2 FYNNEI, per germline. The CDR3 bases are TGTGCCAGCAAGTTACGCGCCAGAGACACAGATACGCAGTATTTT. Translated: CASKLRARDTDTQYF.

The rearrangement uses TRBV7-2 and TRBJ2-3; TRBD1 matches 8 bases. Trimming took 1 base from V and 6 from J; bases not matched to a gene: 6. Germline loops: CDR1 SGHTA, CDR2 FQGNSA. CDR3 size: 15 residues. The CDR3 loop is CASSLVPGGGDTQYF. CDR3 bases: TGTGCCAGCAGCTTAGTGCCAGGGGGCGGCGATACGCAGTATTTT.

Ten or more counts support this clonotype. The chain couples TRBV20-1 to TRBJ1-5; D is unresolved. V was pared by 0 bases and J by 2 bases, with 8 bases between. Germline V gene lookup returns CDR1 DFQATT and CDR2 SNEGSKA (reference sequence). CDR3 length: 14 amino acids. The CDR3 DNA follows: TGCAGTGCTAGAGAACCGGGAGGCAATCAGCCCCAGCATTTT. It is translated as CSAREPGGNQPQHF.

The chain employs TRBV4-2 and TRBJ2-4, with TRBD2 matching 7 bases. Germline V lookup: CDR1 LGHNA, CDR2 YNFKEQ. V was clipped by 1 base and J by 5 bases; unmatched bases: 5. CDR3 length: 15 residues. Written as DNA, the CDR3 is TGTGCCAGCAGCCAAGTGGGCGGGGGAGAAAACATTCAGTACTTC. The encoded protein is CASSQVGGGENIQYF.

This chain links TRBV18 with TRBJ2-3; TRBD2 aligns across 7 bases. V was clipped by 6 bases and J by 6 bases; unmatched bases: 6. The germline V gene has CDR1 KGHSH and CDR2 LQKENI. The CDR3 has 13 residues. CDR3 region: CASSSGGRDTQYF. CDR3 sequence (DNA): TGTGCCAGCTCTTCGGGAGGCCGCGATACGCAGTATTTT.

This clonotype was counted only a few times. The V gene is TRBV11-2, the J gene TRBJ2-7, with 10 bases that match TRBD2. With V trimmed by 1 base and J by 3 bases, 3 bases remained unmatched. The CDR3 spans 15 residues. In germline, CDR1 is SGHAT, CDR2 FQNNGV. The CDR3 reads CASSLVASGGYEQYF. For the CDR3, the DNA is TGTGCCAGCAGCTTAGTGGCTAGCGGGGGCTACGAGCAGTACTTC.

This clonotype was found many times. The chain combines TRBV28 with TRBJ2-2; 7 nucleotides agree with TRBD1. The V and J ends lost 2 bases and 5 bases, in that order; junction bases with no gene match: 29. Germline lookup yields CDR1 MDHEN and CDR2 SYDVKM. The CDR3 extends over 23 amino acids. The CDR3 DNA reads as TGTGCCAGCAGTTTAGTCATCGGGTTGACGACAGGGATAAGTTCTTTGTGGACCGGGGAGCTGTTTTTT. Protein: CASSLVIGLTTGISSLWTGELFF. The variable domain in full, completed from reference TRBV28 and TRBJ2-2, reads DVKVTQSSRYLVKRTGEKVFLECVQDMDHENMFWYRQDPGLGLRLIYFSYDVKMKEKGDIPEGYSVSREKKERFSLILESASTNQTSMYLCASSLVIGLTTGISSLWTGELFFGEGSRLTVL.

The chain joins TRBV5-1 to TRBJ1-1; TRBD1 matches 11 bases. CDR3 length equals 14 residues. The germline V gene has CDR1 SGHRS and CDR2 YFSETQ. V dropped 6 bases and J dropped 3; count of bases not matched to a gene: 4. CDR3 DNA sequence: TGCGCCAGCACCCGGGACAGGGGGGACACTGAAGCTTTCTTT. Protein sequence: CASTRDRGDTEAFF. The variable domain in full, completed from reference TRBV5-1 and TRBJ1-1, reads KAGVTQTPRYLIKTRGQQVTLSCSPISGHRSVSWYQQTPGQGLQFLFEYFSETQRNKGNFPGRFSGRQFSNSRSEMNVSTLELGDSALYLCASTRDRGDTEAFFGQGTRLTVV.

This chain joins TRBV29-1 and TRBJ2-7, with D unclear. This CDR3 is built from 11 residues. Germline V CDR1 and CDR2: SQVTM, ANQGSEA. The V and J ends lost 4 bases and 5 bases respectively, with 9 bases between them. CDR3 region: CSVVGVDEQYF. The CDR3 nucleotides are TGCAGCGTTGTAGGTGTCGACGAGCAGTACTTC.

This clonotype was recorded many times. The genes are TRBV5-1 and TRBJ2-2; a possible D gene is TRBD1 (6 bases). Trimming cost V 5 bases and J 0 bases, with 8 bases left between them. Germline CDR1 is SGHRS and CDR2 is YFSETQ. CDR3 length: 14 residues. CDR3 nucleotides: TGCGCCAGCAGGGACAGAACGAACACCGGGGAGCTGTTTTTT. Translated, it gives CASRDRTNTGELFF.

This clonotype was seen repeatedly, ten times or more. The rearrangement uses TRBV4-1 and TRBJ1-6; possibly TRBD1 for D (5 bases). The length of the CDR3 is 22 residues. Germline lookup yields CDR1 MGHRA and CDR2 YSYEKL. Trimming removed 0 bases from V and 5 bases from J, with 29 bases in between. CDR3 in amino acids: CASSQDSPGHQTGKHHNSPLHF. The CDR3 DNA sequence: TGCGCCAGCAGCCAAGATTCACCCGGCCACCAAACAGGAAAACATCATAATTCACCCCTCCACTTT.

This clonotype was detected many times. The rearrangement joins TRBV5-5 to TRBJ1-1; unclear D gene. This CDR3 spans 13 amino acids. Trimming removed 9 bases at V and 0 bases at J, with 12 bases between. Per germline, CDR1 SGHKS and CDR2 YYEKEE (reference sequence). CDR3 in amino acids: CATQLDMNTEAFF. In DNA form, the CDR3 reads TGTGCCACCCAGTTGGATATGAACACTGAAGCTTTCTTT. Combining the CDR3 with reference TRBV5-5 and TRBJ1-1 gives the whole variable domain DAGVTQSPTHLIKTRGQQVTLRCSPISGHKSVSWYQQVLGQGPQFIFQYYEKEERGRGNFPDRFSARQFPNYSSELNVNALLLGDSALYLCATQLDMNTEAFFGQGTRLTVV.

The table lists this clonotype with a few counts. The chain's CDR3 is CASSVATGGNTIYF. The CDR3 region has the DNA TGTGCCAGCAGCGTAGCCACAGGGGGAAACACCATATATTTT. The chain combines TRBV9 with TRBJ1-3; perhaps TRBD1 as D (6 bases). Germline assignment: CDR1 SGDLS and CDR2 YYNGEE. V shed 0 bases and J shed 4 bases, with 8 bases lying between them. CDR3 length equals 14 residues.

The J gene is TRBJ2-5, the V gene TRBV10-3; 8 nucleotides agree with TRBD1. CDR3 length equals 15 residues. V lost 10 bases to trimming and J lost 5 bases; unmatched junction nucleotides: 15. CDR1 ENHRY and CDR2 SYGVKD come from the germline V gene. CDR3: CATAPRTGLWETQYF. In nucleotides, the CDR3 is TGTGCCACGGCCCCCCGGACAGGGTTATGGGAGACCCAGTACTTC.

The chain links TRBV5-1 to TRBJ1-2; TRBD1 matches at 9 bases. The CDR3 sequence is 15 residues long. With 0 bases clipped from V and 8 bases from J, the junction kept 8 bases outside the gene matches. The germline V gene encodes CDR1 SGHRS and CDR2 YFSETQ. This CDR3 reads CASSLGTGVGGGYTF. The CDR3 DNA reads TGCGCCAGCAGCTTGGGGACAGGGGTTGGTGGAGGCTACACCTTC.

This clonotype came up a few times. The chain employs TRBV3-1 and TRBJ2-1; 13 nucleotides align to TRBD2. The germline V gene has CDR1 LGHDT and CDR2 YNNKEL (reference sequence). J was trimmed by 8 bases and V by 4 bases; bases with no gene match: 14. This CDR3 spans 18 amino acids. CDR3 protein: CASSRGPGLAGRLDEQFF. In DNA, the CDR3 is TGTGCCAGCAGCCGTGGCCCGGGACTAGCGGGGAGACTGGATGAGCAGTTCTTC.

This clonotype was seen many times. The CDR3 protein is CASRTATGTGYYEQYF. CDR3 nucleotide sequence: TGTGCCAGCAGAACCGCCACCGGGACAGGGTATTACGAGCAGTACTTC. V usage is TRBV27 and J usage is TRBJ2-7; 9 positions agree with TRBD1. Germline trimming cut 6 bases from V and 4 bases from J; bases unmatched to any gene: 13. Germline values: CDR1 MNHEY, CDR2 SMNVEV (reference sequence). The CDR3 runs 16 residues.